This TCR beta chain was documented in a study of T-cell memory formation after mild COVID-19. Study observations and caveats: Day 37-peaking second-wave clones had unconfirmed SARS-CoV-2 specificity.

The CDR3 covers 13 residues. V was cut by 0 bases and J by 6 bases, with 5 bases left in between. As concerns this clonotype: Its specificity is unknown.

TCRdb processed the 5' RACE reads anew with MiXCR; each CDR3 protein has one entry. The sample lists 140,000 to 150,000 distinct CDR3 sequences, 20% to 25% occurring once. This clonotype originated in an adult woman who had mild COVID-19 (a few samples of this study predate the infection). Cell type and time point are not known. The rearrangement links TRBV12-3 or TRBV12-4 to TRBJ2-2, with D unclear. The source material was PBMCs or a T cell subset sorted from them (not recorded which). This chain's CDR3 is CASSLAIAGELFF. Here the CDR3 DNA reads TGTGCCAGCAGTTTAGCTATTGCCGGGGAGCTGTTTTTT.